These 12 T cell receptor beta chains originate from one sample sequenced in a study of CD8 T cells in seronegative destructive rheumatoid arthritis. Using immunoSEQ multiplex PCR, the repertoire was profiled, and TCRdb retains in-frame clones only, with some absent. The sample holds 10,000 to 15,000 clones, roughly four fifths seen once. Material for sequencing was CD8+ T cells from blood. These receptors were taken from a woman aged 30 to 49 with seronegative destructive rheumatoid arthritis.

This clone was picked up one time. The J gene is TRBJ1-5, the V gene TRBV21-1. TRBV21-1 is labeled a pseudogene. The CDR3 spans 17 residues. CDR3 protein: CASSDKVATWHHQPQHF. The CDR3 DNA is TGTGCCAGCAGCGATAAAGTAGCTACATGGCATCATCAGCCCCAGCATTTT.

A single count supports this clone. This rearrangement joins TRBV14 to TRBJ1-2; 7 bases line up with TRBD1. Per germline, CDR1 SGHDN and CDR2 FVKESK. V trimming: 1 base; J trimming: 2 bases; junction bases outside the gene matches: 10. The CDR3 runs 17 residues. The DNA of the CDR3 is TGTGCCAGCAGCCAAGGTGTTGGTCGGGACAGCAACTATGGCTACACCTTC. This sequence encodes CASSQGVGRDSNYGYTF.

This clone turned up a few times. V gene TRBV29-1 combines with J gene TRBJ1-2, with TRBD1 matching 7 bases. CDR3 length equals 14 residues. J lost 3 bases, V lost 3 bases, and 7 bases had no gene match. Germline CDR1 reads SQVTM; CDR2 reads ANQGSEA. CDR3 protein: CSVEGIGGDYGYTF. CDR3 sequence (DNA): TGCAGCGTTGAGGGTATAGGGGGCGACTATGGCTACACCTTC.

This rearrangement joins TRBV7-8 to TRBJ2-1; 12 bases match TRBD2. CDR1 and CDR2 (germline): SGHVS, FQNEAQ. V dropped 7 bases and J dropped 5; count of bases not matched to a gene: 9. This CDR3 has 16 residues. Here the CDR3 reads CASTLGLAGGHNEQFF. The CDR3 bases are TGTGCCAGCACCCTAGGGCTAGCGGGGGGGCACAATGAGCAGTTCTTC.

This chain uses TRBV4-1 with TRBJ2-1, with D unresolved. The germline gives CDR1 MGHRA, CDR2 YSYEKL. The CDR3 spans 14 residues. V gave up 1 base and J gave up 2 bases, with 6 bases separating them. The CDR3, as DNA: TGCGCCAGCAGCCAAGTCGGTACCTACAATGAGCAGTTCTTC. As protein: CASSQVGTYNEQFF.

By proportion, this clone is medium-sized. The gene calls are TRBV6-5 and TRBJ2-2, with a tentative D call TRBD2 (6 bases). V was pared by 6 bases and J by 2 bases, with 10 bases between. CDR3 length equals 14 residues. Germline V gene sequence: CDR1 MNHEY, CDR2 SVGAGI. The CDR3 reads CASRDYSNTGELFF. CDR3 sequence (DNA): TGTGCCAGCAGGGACTACTCAAACACCGGGGAGCTGTTTTTT.

The chain uses TRBV7-9 and TRBJ1-1; maybe TRBD1 (5 bases). Germline values: CDR1 SEHNR, CDR2 FQNEAQ (reference sequence). Between the trimmed V and J ends, which lost 10 bases and 3 bases, there was a span of 9 bases. The CDR3 has 11 residues. CDR3 DNA sequence: TGTGCCACCAGGGCGGACACTGAAGCTTTCTTT. Protein sequence: CATRADTEAFF.

CDR3 protein: CASRAWGNQPQHF. The CDR3 nucleotides are TGTGCCTCCAGGGCGTGGGGAAATCAGCCCCAGCATTTT. J is TRBJ1-5 and V is TRBV28; possible D gene TRBD1, 5 bases. The V end lost 11 bases, the J end lost 4 bases, and 15 bases lay between the germline ends. The CDR3 is 13 amino acids. Germline lookup yields CDR1 MDHEN and CDR2 SYDVKM.

The rearrangement uses TRBV7-8 and TRBJ2-7, with D uncertain. The CDR3 length is 12 residues. Germline V gene sequence: CDR1 SGHVS, CDR2 FQNEAQ. Trimming took 5 bases from V and 6 from J, leaving 11 bases between them. Here the CDR3 reads CASSPTRGEQYF. CDR3 bases: TGTGCCAGCAGCCCCACTCGAGGCGAGCAGTACTTC.

The rearrangement links TRBV5-4 to TRBJ2-2, with 8 bases fitting TRBD2. V gave up 4 bases and J gave up 4 bases; unmatched junction bases: 12. Germline CDR1 reads SGHNT; CDR2 reads YYREEE (reference sequence). CDR3 size: 17 residues. This CDR3 reads CASSIESGGHLTGELFF. The DNA for the CDR3 is TGTGCCAGCAGCATTGAGAGCGGGGGCCACCTCACCGGGGAGCTGTTTTTT.

The genes are TRBV1 and TRBJ1-2; whether TRBD1, the table's D call, matches the DNA was not checked. TRBV1 is termed a pseudogene. The CDR3 has 19 amino acids. DNA of the CDR3: TGCACCAGCAGCCAAGATAGGGAGGAGGGACAGGCCGATAACTATGGCTACACCTTC. Translation: CTSSQDREEGQADNYGYTF.

J is TRBJ1-2 and V is TRBV27; 12 positions agree with TRBD1. Germline V gene data show CDR1 as MNHEY and CDR2 as SMNVEV (reference sequence). The CDR3 consists of 20 residues. Unmatched junction bases numbered 18, after V lost 1 base and J lost 6 bases. CDR3 DNA: TGTGCCAGCAGTTTATGGCCACCGGGACAGGGGGCGCGGATTGTTGATGGCTACACCTTC. Its protein product is CASSLWPPGQGARIVDGYTF.